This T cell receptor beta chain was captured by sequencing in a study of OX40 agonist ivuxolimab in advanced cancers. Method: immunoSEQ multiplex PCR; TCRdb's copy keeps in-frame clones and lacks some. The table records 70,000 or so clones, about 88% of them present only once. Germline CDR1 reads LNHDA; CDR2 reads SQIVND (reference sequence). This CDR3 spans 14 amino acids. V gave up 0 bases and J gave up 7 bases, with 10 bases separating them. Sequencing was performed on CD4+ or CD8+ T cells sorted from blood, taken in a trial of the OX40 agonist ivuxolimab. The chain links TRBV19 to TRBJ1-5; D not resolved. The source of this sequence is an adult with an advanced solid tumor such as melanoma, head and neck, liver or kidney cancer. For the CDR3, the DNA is TGTGCCAGTAGTATAGAGCAGGATCGGCAGCCCCAGCATTTT. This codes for CASSIEQDRQPQHF. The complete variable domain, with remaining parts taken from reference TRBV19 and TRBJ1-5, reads DGGITQSPKYLFRKEGQNVTLSCEQNLNHDAMYWYRQDPGQGLRLIYYSQIVNDFQKGDIAEGYSVSREKKESFPLTVTSAQKNPTAFYLCASSIEQDRQPQHFGDGTRLSIL.